Each of the 9 T cell receptor beta chains below was sequenced from the same sample in a study of CD8+CD57+ T cells in acquired aplastic anemia. It was genomic DNA that served as the template for profiling TCR beta VDJ and CDR3. TCRdb re-called the reads through MiXCR, storing one row per CDR3 protein. Among approximately 98,000 distinct CDR3 sequences, 50% to 65% were seen once, and the ten largest hold around 32%. The sequencing sample was made of sorted CD4+, CD8+, or CD8+CD57+ T cells (not recorded which) from PBMCs. These receptors all stem from a human donor in good health, serving as a control.

The V and J genes are TRBV29-1 and TRBJ1-2; D call uncertain. Germline CDR1 reads SQVTM; CDR2 reads ANQGSEA. Trimming left V 5 bases short and J 0 bases short, with 10 bases between. CDR3 length: 13 residues. CDR3 protein: CSVRVLANYGYTF. As DNA, the CDR3 is TGCAGCGTTCGAGTCTTAGCTAACTATGGCTACACCTTC.

Concerning this clonotype: This sequence may be a read error, since a much larger clone differs from it by one base. This CDR3 is missing its conserved last phenylalanine or tryptophan, likely due to a read error. The chain carries TRBV2 and TRBJ1-5; D may be TRBD1 (5 bases). V lost 5 bases, J lost 7 bases, and 12 bases lay in between. The germline V gene has CDR1 SNHLY and CDR2 FYNNEI. The CDR3 has 13 residues. CDR3 protein: CASSSVGPQPQHL. The CDR3 nucleotides are TGTGCCAGCAGTTCGGTGGGGCCCCAGCCCCAGCATCTT.

This chain uses TRBV5-1 with TRBJ2-1; TRBD1 aligns across 7 bases. Trimming removed 3 bases from V and 5 bases from J; junction bases left unmatched: 5. Per the germline V gene, CDR1 is SGHRS and CDR2 is YFSETQ. This CDR3 spans 14 amino acids. The CDR3 region is CASSSGQSNNEQFF. CDR3 nucleotide sequence: TGCGCCAGCAGCTCGGGACAGTCCAACAATGAGCAGTTCTTC.

This clonotype was seen ten or more times. The rearrangement joins TRBV19 to TRBJ2-2; D call uncertain. This CDR3 has 14 residues. Trimming pared 5 bases from V and 4 bases from J, leaving 11 bases between. Germline V gene sequence: CDR1 LNHDA, CDR2 SQIVND (reference sequence). In nucleotides, the CDR3 is TGTGCCAGTAGTCCCGGACCATCCACCGGGGAGCTGTTTTTT. It yields the protein CASSPGPSTGELFF.

The chain links TRBV25-1 to TRBJ2-7, with D possibly matching TRBD2 (6 bases). Germline V lookup: CDR1 MGHDK, CDR2 SYGVNS. This CDR3 has 13 amino acids. Trimming left V 4 bases short and J 6 bases short, with 13 bases between. The chain's CDR3 is CASSGREGGEQYF. The CDR3 DNA reads as TGTGCCAGCAGTGGGAGGGAAGGCGGCGAGCAGTACTTC.

This clonotype was counted ten times or more. The chain recombines TRBV11-3 with TRBJ2-7; tentative D call: TRBD2 (6 bases). CDR1 is SGHNT and CDR2 is YENEEA in the germline V gene. The length of the CDR3 is 15 residues. V lost 5 bases and J lost 5, with 19 bases in between. The CDR3 region is CASSRSSVGGDEQYF. The DNA for the CDR3 is TGTGCCAGCAGCCGATCTAGCGTTGGCGGGGACGAGCAGTACTTC.

This clonotype was counted ten times or more. This chain links TRBV20-1 with TRBJ2-7; TRBD1 is a possible D gene (7 bases). V was pared by 2 bases and J by 3 bases, with 20 bases between. CDR3 length equals 16 residues. The V gene's germline CDR1 is DFQATT and CDR2 SNEGSKA (reference sequence). The CDR3 loop reads CSARPGGQIFFYEQYF. For the CDR3, the DNA is TGCAGTGCTAGACCCGGGGGACAGATATTTTTCTACGAGCAGTACTTC.

In the case of this clonotype: A read error is possible here, since a much larger clone lies one base away. The chain uses TRBV14 and TRBJ2-1; TRBD1 matches 11 bases. V was pared by 5 bases and J by 10 bases, with 10 bases of the junction left unmatched. This CDR3 comprises 15 residues. Germline V gives CDR1 SGHDN, CDR2 FVKESK. The DNA for the CDR3 is TGTGCCAGCAGCGCCGGGACAGGGGGTAGTTACGAGCAGTTCTTC. Translation gives CASSAGTGGSYEQFF. The full variable domain, with the rest looked up from reference TRBV14 and TRBJ2-1, is EAGVTQFPSHSVIEKGQTVTLRCDPISGHDNLYWYRRVMGKEIKFLLHFVKESKQDESGMPNNRFLAERTGGTYSTLKVQPAELEDSGVYFCASSAGTGGSYEQFFGPGTRLTVL.

This clonotype came up many times. J is TRBJ2-2 and V is TRBV9; 9 nucleotides line up with TRBD1. The CDR3 consists of 15 residues. CDR1 is SGDLS, CDR2 YYNGEE, per germline. Losses at the gene ends were 3 bases for V and 4 bases for J; bases not matched to a gene: 4. CDR3 DNA sequence: TGTGCCAGCAGCGATGGGACAGGGCTCACCGGGGAGCTGTTTTTT. It is translated as CASSDGTGLTGELFF. The variable domain in full, completed from reference TRBV9 and TRBJ2-2, reads DSGVTQTPKHLITATGQRVTLRCSPRSGDLSVYWYQQSLDQGLQFLIQYYNGEERAKGNILERFSAQQFPDLHSELNLSSLELGDSALYFCASSDGTGLTGELFFGEGSRLTVL.